This passage covers 5 T cell receptor beta chains from one sample sequenced in a study of T cell responses to AZD1222 COVID-19 vaccine. Clones were read by immunoSEQ multiplex PCR, and TCRdb kept only the in-frame ones, dropping some. The top ten hold about 1.3% of the sample, which has some 74,000 clones, about 90% seen once. Material: peripheral blood, obtained 28 days after the second AZD1222 dose. These receptors came from an adult who received the AZD1222 COVID-19 vaccine.

This clone appeared once. The CDR3 region is CASSYMPGSNTGELFF. CDR3 bases: TGTGCCAGCAGTTACATGCCGGGGTCGAACACCGGGGAGCTGTTTTTT. The chain links TRBV6-5 to TRBJ2-2; D possibly corresponds to TRBD2 (5 bases). Trimming removed 2 bases from V and 0 bases from J, with 10 bases in between. The CDR3 length is 16 residues. Germline loops: CDR1 MNHEY, CDR2 SVGAGI.

The chain employs TRBV19 and TRBJ2-1; 10 positions agree with TRBD2. The CDR3 sequence is 15 residues long. CDR1 is LNHDA and CDR2 is SQIVND in the germline V gene (reference sequence). Losses at the gene ends were 10 bases for V and 3 bases for J; bases not matched to a gene: 9. CDR3 DNA: TGTGCCACCAAAAGCGCTAGCGGGGGCTACAATGAGCAGTTCTTC. As protein: CATKSASGGYNEQFF.

This clone has a handful of counts. V and J are TRBV14 and TRBJ2-5, with unresolved D. This CDR3 has 13 amino acids. Trimming shortened V by 1 base and J by 1 base, and 4 bases separated the two germline ends. The germline gives CDR1 SGHDN, CDR2 FVKESK. The CDR3 loop is CASSQAPQETQYF. The CDR3 DNA reads as TGTGCCAGCAGCCAAGCACCCCAAGAGACCCAGTACTTC. The variable domain in full, with the rest retrieved from reference TRBV14 and TRBJ2-5, is EAGVTQFPSHSVIEKGQTVTLRCDPISGHDNLYWYRRVMGKEIKFLLHFVKESKQDESGMPNNRFLAERTGGTYSTLKVQPAELEDSGVYFCASSQAPQETQYFGPGTRLLVL.

CDR3 DNA: TGTGCCAGCATGCAGGGACCAGGGGGATTTCAGCCCCAGCATTTT. Protein product: CASMQGPGGFQPQHF. The chain couples TRBV28 to TRBJ1-5, with TRBD1 matching 7 bases. Germline CDR1 is MDHEN and CDR2 is SYDVKM. Losses at the gene ends were 7 bases for V and 6 bases for J; bases not matched to a gene: 12. This CDR3 is 15 amino acids long.

The V and J genes are TRBV7-3 and TRBJ2-5; 15 bases match TRBD2. Losses at the gene ends were 5 bases for V and 5 bases for J; bases not matched to a gene: 6. The CDR3 loop spans 16 amino acids. Germline V CDR1 and CDR2: SGHTA, FQGTGA. In nucleotides, the CDR3 is TGTGCCAGCAGCCCAGGACTAGCGGGGGGGCGGGAGACCCAGTACTTC. Its protein is CASSPGLAGGRETQYF.